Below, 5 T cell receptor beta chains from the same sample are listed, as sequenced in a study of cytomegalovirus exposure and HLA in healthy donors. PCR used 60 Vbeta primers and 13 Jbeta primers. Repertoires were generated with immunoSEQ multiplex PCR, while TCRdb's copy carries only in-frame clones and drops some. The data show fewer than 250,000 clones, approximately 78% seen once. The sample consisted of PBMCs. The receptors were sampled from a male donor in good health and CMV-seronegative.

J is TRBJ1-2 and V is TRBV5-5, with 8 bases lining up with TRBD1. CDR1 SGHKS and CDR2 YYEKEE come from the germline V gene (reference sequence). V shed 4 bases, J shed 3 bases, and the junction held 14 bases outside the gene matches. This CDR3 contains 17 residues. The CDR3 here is CASSPIGAGGEDYGYTF. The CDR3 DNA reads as TGTGCCAGCAGCCCCATAGGGGCAGGGGGCGAGGACTATGGCTACACCTTC.

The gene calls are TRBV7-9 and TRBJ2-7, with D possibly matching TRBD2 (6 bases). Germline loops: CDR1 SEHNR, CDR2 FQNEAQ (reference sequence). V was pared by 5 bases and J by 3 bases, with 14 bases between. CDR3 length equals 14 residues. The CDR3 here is CASSHRTGGYEQYF. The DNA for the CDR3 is TGTGCCAGCAGCCATAGGACCGGGGGCTACGAGCAGTACTTC.

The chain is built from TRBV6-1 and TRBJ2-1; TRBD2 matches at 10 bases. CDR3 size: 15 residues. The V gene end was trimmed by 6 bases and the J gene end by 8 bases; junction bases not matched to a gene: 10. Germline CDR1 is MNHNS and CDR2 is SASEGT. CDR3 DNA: TGTGCCAGCAGCGCCTTAGCGGGAGGTCTCGATGAGCAGTTCTTC. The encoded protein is CASSALAGGLDEQFF.

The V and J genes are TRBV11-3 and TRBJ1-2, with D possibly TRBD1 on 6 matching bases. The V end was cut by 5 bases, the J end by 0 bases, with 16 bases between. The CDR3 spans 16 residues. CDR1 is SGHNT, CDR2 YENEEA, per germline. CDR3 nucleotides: TGTGCCAGCAGCGCCGGGACACGGGTAGCTAACTATGGCTACACCTTC. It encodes CASSAGTRVANYGYTF.

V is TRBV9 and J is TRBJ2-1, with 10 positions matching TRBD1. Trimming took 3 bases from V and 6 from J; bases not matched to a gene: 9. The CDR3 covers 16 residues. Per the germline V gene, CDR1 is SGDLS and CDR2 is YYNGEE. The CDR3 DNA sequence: TGTGCCAGCAGCGCAGACAGGGGGCCTGGGAGCAATGAGCAGTTCTTC. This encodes CASSADRGPGSNEQFF.